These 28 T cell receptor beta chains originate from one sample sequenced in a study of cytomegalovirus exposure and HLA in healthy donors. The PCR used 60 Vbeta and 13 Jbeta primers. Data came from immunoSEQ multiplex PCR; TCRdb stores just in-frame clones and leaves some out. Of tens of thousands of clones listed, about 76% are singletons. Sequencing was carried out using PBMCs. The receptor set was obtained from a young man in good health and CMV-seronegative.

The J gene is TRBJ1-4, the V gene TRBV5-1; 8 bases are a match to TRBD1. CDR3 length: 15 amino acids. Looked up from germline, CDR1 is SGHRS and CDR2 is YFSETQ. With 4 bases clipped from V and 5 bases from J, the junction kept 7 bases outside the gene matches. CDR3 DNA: TGCGCCAGCAGCGGGCAGGGGGCTCAAAATGAAAAACTGTTTTTT. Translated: CASSGQGAQNEKLFF.

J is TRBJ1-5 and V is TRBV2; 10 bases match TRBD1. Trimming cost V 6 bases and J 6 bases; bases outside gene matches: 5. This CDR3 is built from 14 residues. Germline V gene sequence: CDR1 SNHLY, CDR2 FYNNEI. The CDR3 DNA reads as TGTGCCAGCAGCCTGGGACAGGGGAGTCAGCCCCAGCATTTT. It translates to CASSLGQGSQPQHF.

In DNA, the CDR3 is TGTGCCAGCAGATCATCTCAGGGGGAGAGGCTACCGGGAAACATTCAGTACTTC. It translates to CASRSSQGERLPGNIQYF. This chain uses TRBV27 with TRBJ2-4; 7 nucleotides line up with TRBD1. This CDR3 region has 18 residues. The junction had 20 bases not matched to a gene; V was cut back by 6 bases and J by 6 bases. The V gene's germline CDR1 is MNHEY and CDR2 SMNVEV (reference sequence).

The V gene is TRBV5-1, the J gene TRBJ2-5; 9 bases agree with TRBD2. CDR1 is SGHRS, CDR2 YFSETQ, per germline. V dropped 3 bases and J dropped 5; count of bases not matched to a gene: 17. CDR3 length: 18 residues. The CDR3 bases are TGCGCCAGCAGCTGGAGGGGGACTAGCTCAGAGGTTGGGGAGACCCAGTACTTC. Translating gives CASSWRGTSSEVGETQYF.

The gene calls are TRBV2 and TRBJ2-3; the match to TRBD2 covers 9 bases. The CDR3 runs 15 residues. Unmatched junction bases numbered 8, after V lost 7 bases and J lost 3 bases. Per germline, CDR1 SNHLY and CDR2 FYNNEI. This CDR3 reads CASKGAGGSTDTQYF. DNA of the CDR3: TGTGCCAGCAAGGGAGCGGGGGGATCTACAGATACGCAGTATTTT.

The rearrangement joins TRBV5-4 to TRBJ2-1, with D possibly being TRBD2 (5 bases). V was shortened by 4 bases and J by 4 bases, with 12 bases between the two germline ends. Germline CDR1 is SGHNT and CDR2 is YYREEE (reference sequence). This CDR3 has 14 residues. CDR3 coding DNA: TGTGCCAGCAGCATGTCGGGGATTTACAATGAGCAGTTCTTC. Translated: CASSMSGIYNEQFF.

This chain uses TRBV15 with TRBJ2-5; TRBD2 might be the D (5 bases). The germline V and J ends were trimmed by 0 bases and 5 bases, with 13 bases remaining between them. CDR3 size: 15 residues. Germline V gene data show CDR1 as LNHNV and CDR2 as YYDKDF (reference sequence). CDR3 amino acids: CATSRDKRPGETQYF. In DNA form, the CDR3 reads TGTGCCACCAGCAGAGATAAACGACCGGGGGAGACCCAGTACTTC.

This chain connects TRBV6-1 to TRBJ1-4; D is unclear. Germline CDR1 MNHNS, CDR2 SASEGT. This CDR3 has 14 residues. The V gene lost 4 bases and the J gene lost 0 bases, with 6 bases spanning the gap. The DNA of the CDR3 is TGTGCCAGCAGTGGGTCGGCAACTAATGAAAAACTGTTTTTT. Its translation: CASSGSATNEKLFF.

CDR3 in amino acids: CASSPFPASGGTDTQYF. CDR3 nucleotide sequence: TGTGCCAGCTCACCCTTTCCGGCTAGCGGGGGCACAGATACGCAGTATTTT. The chain uses TRBV18 and TRBJ2-3, with TRBD2 identical over 9 bases. V dropped 3 bases and J dropped 1; count of bases not matched to a gene: 8. Germline lookup yields CDR1 KGHSH and CDR2 LQKENI. CDR3 length: 17 residues.

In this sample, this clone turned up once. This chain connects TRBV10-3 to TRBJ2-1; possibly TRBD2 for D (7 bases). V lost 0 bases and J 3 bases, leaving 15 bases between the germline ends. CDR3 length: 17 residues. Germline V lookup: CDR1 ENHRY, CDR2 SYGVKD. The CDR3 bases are TGTGCCATCAGTGAGTCAGGGGCGGGGGCCCTCTACAATGAGCAGTTCTTC. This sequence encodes CAISESGAGALYNEQFF.

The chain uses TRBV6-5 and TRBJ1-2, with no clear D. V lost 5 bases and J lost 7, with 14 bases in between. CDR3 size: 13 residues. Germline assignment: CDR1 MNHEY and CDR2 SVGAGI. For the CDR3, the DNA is TGTGCCAGCAGTGAAAGTTCCTCGGGTGGCTACACCTTC. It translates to CASSESSSGGYTF.

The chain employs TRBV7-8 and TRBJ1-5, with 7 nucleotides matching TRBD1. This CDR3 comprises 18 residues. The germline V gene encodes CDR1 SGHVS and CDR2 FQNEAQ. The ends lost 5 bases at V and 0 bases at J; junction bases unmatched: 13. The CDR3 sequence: CASSPTGQAHYSNQPQHF. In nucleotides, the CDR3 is TGTGCCAGCAGCCCAACTGGACAGGCCCATTATAGCAATCAGCCCCAGCATTTT.

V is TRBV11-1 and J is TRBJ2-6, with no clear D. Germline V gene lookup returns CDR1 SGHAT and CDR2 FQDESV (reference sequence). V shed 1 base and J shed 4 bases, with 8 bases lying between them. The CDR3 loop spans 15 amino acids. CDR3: CASSLGPGGANVLTF. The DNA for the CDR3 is TGTGCCAGCAGCTTAGGACCCGGGGGGGCCAACGTCCTGACTTTC.

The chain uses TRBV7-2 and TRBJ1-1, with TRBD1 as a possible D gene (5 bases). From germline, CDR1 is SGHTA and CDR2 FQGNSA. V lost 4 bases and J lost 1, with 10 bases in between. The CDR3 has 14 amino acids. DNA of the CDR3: TGTGCCAGCAGCTACTGGACACCGAACACTGAAGCTTTCTTT. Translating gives CASSYWTPNTEAFF.

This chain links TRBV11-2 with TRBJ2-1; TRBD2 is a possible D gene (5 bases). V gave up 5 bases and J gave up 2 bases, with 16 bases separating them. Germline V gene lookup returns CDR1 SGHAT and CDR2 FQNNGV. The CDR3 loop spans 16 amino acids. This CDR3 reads CASSLGNTQPYNEQFF. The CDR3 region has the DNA TGTGCCAGCAGCCTCGGGAACACCCAACCCTACAATGAGCAGTTCTTC.

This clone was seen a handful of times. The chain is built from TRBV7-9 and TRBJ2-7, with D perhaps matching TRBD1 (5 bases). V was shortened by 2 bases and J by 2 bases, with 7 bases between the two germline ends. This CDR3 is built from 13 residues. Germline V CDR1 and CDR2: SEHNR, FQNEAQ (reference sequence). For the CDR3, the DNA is TGTGCCAGCAGCTTACTGACAGCCTACGAGCAGTACGTC. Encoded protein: CASSLLTAYEQYV.

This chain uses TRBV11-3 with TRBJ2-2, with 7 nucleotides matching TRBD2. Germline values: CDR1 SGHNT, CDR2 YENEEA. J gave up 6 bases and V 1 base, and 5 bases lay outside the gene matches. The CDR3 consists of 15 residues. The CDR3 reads CASSLGFAGAGELFF. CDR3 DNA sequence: TGTGCCAGCAGCTTAGGTTTCGCGGGGGCCGGGGAGCTGTTTTTT.

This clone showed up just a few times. CDR3 bases: TGTGCCAGCAGTGCGAAGGGGATTTCACCCCTCCACTTT. Its protein product is CASSAKGISPLHF. The chain has TRBV27 and TRBJ1-6, with D perhaps TRBD1 (5 bases). Germline V gene lookup returns CDR1 MNHEY and CDR2 SMNVEV (reference sequence). CDR3 length equals 13 residues. Trimming took off 5 bases at V and 9 bases at J, with 11 bases between the two ends.

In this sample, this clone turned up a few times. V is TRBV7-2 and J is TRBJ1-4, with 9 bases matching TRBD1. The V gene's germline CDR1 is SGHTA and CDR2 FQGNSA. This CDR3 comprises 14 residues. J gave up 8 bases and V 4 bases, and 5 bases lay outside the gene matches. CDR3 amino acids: CASSSGTGIEKLFF. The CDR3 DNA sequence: TGTGCCAGCAGCTCGGGGACAGGGATAGAAAAACTGTTTTTT.

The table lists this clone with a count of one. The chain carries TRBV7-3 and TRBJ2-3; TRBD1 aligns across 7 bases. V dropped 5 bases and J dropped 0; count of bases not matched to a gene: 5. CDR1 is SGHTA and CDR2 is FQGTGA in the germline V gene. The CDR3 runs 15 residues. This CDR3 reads CASSPRGPSTDTQYF. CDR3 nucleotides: TGTGCCAGCAGCCCGAGGGGGCCTAGCACAGATACGCAGTATTTT. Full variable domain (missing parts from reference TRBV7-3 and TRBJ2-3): GAGVSQTPSNKVTEKGKYVELRCDPISGHTALYWYRQSLGQGPEFLIYFQGTGAADDSGLPNDRFFAVRPEGSVSTLKIQRTERGDSAVYLCASSPRGPSTDTQYFGPGTRLTVL.

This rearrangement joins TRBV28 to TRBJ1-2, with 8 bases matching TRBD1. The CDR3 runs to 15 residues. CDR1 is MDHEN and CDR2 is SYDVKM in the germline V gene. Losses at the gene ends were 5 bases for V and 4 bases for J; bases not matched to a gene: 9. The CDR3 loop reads CASSPTGTGGYGYTF. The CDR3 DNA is TGTGCCAGCAGTCCTACAGGGACAGGAGGCTATGGCTACACCTTC.

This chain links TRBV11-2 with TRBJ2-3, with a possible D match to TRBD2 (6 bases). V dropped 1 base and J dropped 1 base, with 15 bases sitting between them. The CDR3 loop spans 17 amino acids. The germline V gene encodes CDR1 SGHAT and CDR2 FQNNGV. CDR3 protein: CASSLAAGLGRTDTQYF. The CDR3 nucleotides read TGTGCCAGCAGCTTAGCGGCGGGGCTAGGCCGCACAGATACGCAGTATTTT.

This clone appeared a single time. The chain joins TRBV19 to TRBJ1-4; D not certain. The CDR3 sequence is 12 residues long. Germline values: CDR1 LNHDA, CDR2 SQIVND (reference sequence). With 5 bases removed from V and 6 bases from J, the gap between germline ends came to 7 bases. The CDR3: CASSRRDEKLFF. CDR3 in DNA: TGTGCCAGTAGTCGGAGAGATGAAAAACTGTTTTTT.

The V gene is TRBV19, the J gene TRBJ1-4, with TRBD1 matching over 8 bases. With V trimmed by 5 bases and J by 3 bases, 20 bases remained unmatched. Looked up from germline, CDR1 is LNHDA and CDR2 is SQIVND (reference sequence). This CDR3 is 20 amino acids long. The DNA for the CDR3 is TGTGCCAGTAGTTGGAGGGGCCCTAGACAGGGGAGGAACGCTAATGAAAAACTGTTTTTT. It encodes CASSWRGPRQGRNANEKLFF.

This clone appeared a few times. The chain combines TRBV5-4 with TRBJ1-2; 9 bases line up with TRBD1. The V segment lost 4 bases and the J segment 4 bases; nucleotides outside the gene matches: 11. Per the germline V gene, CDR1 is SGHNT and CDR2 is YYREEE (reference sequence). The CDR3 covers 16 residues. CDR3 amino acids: CASSPPGTGTAYGYTF. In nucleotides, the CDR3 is TGTGCCAGCAGCCCACCAGGGACAGGGACCGCCTATGGCTACACCTTC.

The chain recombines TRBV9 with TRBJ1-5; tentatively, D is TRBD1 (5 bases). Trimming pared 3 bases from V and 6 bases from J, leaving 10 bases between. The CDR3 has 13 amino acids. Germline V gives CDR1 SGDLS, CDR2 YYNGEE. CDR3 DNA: TGTGCCAGCAGCGGGGGGGGAGGTCAGCCCCAGCATTTT. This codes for CASSGGGGQPQHF. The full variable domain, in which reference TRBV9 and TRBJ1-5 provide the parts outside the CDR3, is DSGVTQTPKHLITATGQRVTLRCSPRSGDLSVYWYQQSLDQGLQFLIQYYNGEERAKGNILERFSAQQFPDLHSELNLSSLELGDSALYFCASSGGGGQPQHFGDGTRLSIL.

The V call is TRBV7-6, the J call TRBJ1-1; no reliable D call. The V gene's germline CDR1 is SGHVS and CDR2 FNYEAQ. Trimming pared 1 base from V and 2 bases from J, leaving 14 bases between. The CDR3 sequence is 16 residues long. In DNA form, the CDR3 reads TGTGCCAGCAGCTTAGGAAGTCAGAACTATAACACTGAAGCTTTCTTT. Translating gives CASSLGSQNYNTEAFF.

Here the CDR3 reads CASSPQTGANTEAFF. The CDR3 DNA is TGTGCCAGCAGCCCCCAGACAGGGGCGAACACTGAAGCTTTCTTT. V and J are TRBV5-4 and TRBJ1-1, with TRBD1 matching 8 bases. This CDR3 has 15 amino acids. V trimming: 4 bases; J trimming: 1 base; junction bases outside the gene matches: 6. Germline V CDR1 and CDR2: SGHNT, YYREEE (reference sequence). Drawing the rest from reference TRBV5-4 and TRBJ1-1, the complete variable domain is ETGVTQSPTHLIKTRGQQVTLRCSSQSGHNTVSWYQQALGQGPQFIFQYYREEENGRGNFPPRFSGLQFPNYSSELNVNALELDDSALYLCASSPQTGANTEAFFGQGTRLTVV.